Below, 6 T cell receptor beta chains from the same sample are listed, as sequenced in a study of blood T cells in healthy people across ages. The second PCR ran roughly 7 to 12 cycles with a sample-barcoded 5' primer and J-beta primers. Using its own MiXCR run on the 5' RACE reads, TCRdb lists one record per CDR3 protein. In the table there are about 970,000 distinct CDR3 sequences, about 53% of which are singletons. Sequenced sample: blood. All receptors come from a woman aged 55-75 years in good health.

The gene calls are TRBV14 and TRBJ2-5, with D unclear. The CDR3 sequence is 15 residues long. Germline assignment: CDR1 SGHDN and CDR2 FVKESK. Trimming cost V 0 bases and J 11 bases, with 19 bases left between them. CDR3 DNA sequence: TGTGCCAGCAGCCAAGATAACCTCCTACTCAATGAGCAGTACTTC. Translation gives CASSQDNLLLNEQYF.

In this sample, this clonotype turned up a few times. The rearrangement uses TRBV11-1 and TRBJ2-3; D gene uncertain. V lost 8 bases and J lost 6, with 15 bases in between. The CDR3 sequence is 13 residues long. Germline CDR1 is SGHAT and CDR2 is FQDESV (reference sequence). The CDR3 is CASSPVYMDTQYF. CDR3 sequence (DNA): TGTGCCAGCTCCCCCGTATACATGGATACGCAGTATTTT.

The CDR3 coding sequence is TGCAGCGTTGCCGGGAGGGGCTCCTACAATGAGCAGTTCTTC. It translates to CSVAGRGSYNEQFF. The J gene is TRBJ2-1, the V gene TRBV29-1; 8 nucleotides line up with TRBD2. CDR1 and CDR2 from the germline V gene are SQVTM and ANQGSEA. The CDR3 totals 14 residues. J was trimmed by 0 bases and V by 4 bases; bases with no gene match: 2.

V is TRBV12-3 or TRBV12-4 and J is TRBJ2-7, with TRBD1 matching 8 bases. This CDR3 spans 15 amino acids. Germline trimming cut 5 bases from V and 5 bases from J; bases unmatched to any gene: 11. The CDR3 loop reads CASSLTRTGYHEQYF. The CDR3 DNA follows: TGTGCCAGCAGTCTAACCAGGACAGGGTACCACGAGCAGTACTTC.

The chain employs TRBV5-1 and TRBJ2-7, with 8 bases lining up with TRBD2. The J call may be mistaken, given a closer DNA end match to TRBJ2-5. The CDR3 covers 14 residues. Looked up from germline, CDR1 is SGHRS and CDR2 is YFSETQ. The CDR3 sequence: CASKRGTVQETQYF. CDR3 coding DNA: TGCGCCAGCAAGCGGGGGACGGTCCAAGAGACCCAGTACTTC.

The J gene is TRBJ1-5, the V gene TRBV3-1; D remains ambiguous. The CDR3 extends over 13 amino acids. Germline lookup yields CDR1 LGHDT and CDR2 YNNKEL (reference sequence). The V end was cut by 5 bases, the J end by 5 bases, with 10 bases between. CDR3 region: CASSAGPHQPQHF. The CDR3 nucleotides read TGTGCCAGCAGCGCCGGCCCTCATCAGCCCCAGCATTTT.